The sequence of this T cell receptor (beta chain) was determined in a study of OX40 agonist ivuxolimab in advanced cancers. Whole-study results and caveats: Several nonresponders also turned out to have low normalized T-cell clonal expansion.

Produced via immunoSEQ multiplex PCR; TCRdb's table is partial and in-frame only. The repertoire holds tens of thousands of clones, with 82% as singletons. Germline V gene data show CDR1 as MRHNA and CDR2 as SNTAGT. V was shortened by 4 bases and J by 0 bases, with 10 bases between the two germline ends. This CDR3 has 15 amino acids. A note on this clone: Its target is unknown.

Patients who had autoimmune disease history or got systemic immunosuppression were left out. The chain employs TRBV6-4 and TRBJ2-1; D ambiguous. Sample: CD4+ or CD8+ T cells sorted from blood, taken in a trial of the OX40 agonist ivuxolimab. This sequence originates from an adult with an advanced solid tumor such as melanoma, head and neck, liver or kidney cancer. CDR3 protein: CASSVVGSSYNEQFF. The CDR3, as DNA: TGTGCCAGCAGTGTGGTGGGCAGCTCCTACAATGAGCAGTTCTTC.